The TCR beta chain described here comes from a study of Ad26.COV2.S vaccination and SARS-CoV-2 variants. Study results and caveats: Spike-specific responses of CD8+ and CD4+ T cells were reported to display substantial breadth after vaccination.

Germline V gene lookup returns CDR1 MNHEY and CDR2 SMNVEV (reference sequence). Trimming removed 5 bases from V and 5 bases from J; junction bases left unmatched: 9. The CDR3 has 16 residues. Sequenced by immunoSEQ multiplex PCR; TCRdb stores in-frame clones only, minus some. The sample has hundreds of thousands of clones, around 87% seen once. This clone was counted between two and nine times. What it recognizes is unknown. Treatment described: around 19 received Ad26.COV2.S at low or high dose, single or two shots; roughly five received placebo; per-sample allocation not given. Sampling occurred on day 63 after the first vaccine or placebo injection. SARS-CoV-2 spike from the Wuhan strain was encoded by the vaccine, an Ad26 vector.

This clonotype was sampled from a person aged 18-65 years who received the Ad26.COV2.S COVID-19 vaccine or a placebo. This sample comprised peripheral blood, obtained in a trial of Ad26.COV2.S vaccine versus placebo. The chain carries TRBV27 and TRBJ2-1, with 10 bases aligning to TRBD2. In DNA form, the CDR3 reads TGTGCCAGCAGTCCTACGAGCGGGGGGGCCCACAATGAGCAGTTCTTC. It yields the protein CASSPTSGGAHNEQFF.